The 24 T cell receptor beta chains given below trace back to one sample, sequenced in a study of blood T cell repertoires in COVID-19. Repertoires were generated with immunoSEQ multiplex PCR, while TCRdb's copy carries only in-frame clones and drops some. The table has 110,000 or so clones, roughly 80% seen once; the top ten hold about 8.1%. Sequencing input: peripheral blood. All receptors come from a woman aged 40 to 50 with acute or convalescent COVID-19.

This clone was seen only once. V and J are TRBV18 and TRBJ1-2, with D perhaps TRBD1 (6 bases). V was cut by 0 bases and J by 4 bases, with 6 bases left in between. This CDR3 contains 13 residues. Germline V CDR1 and CDR2: KGHSH, LQKENI. CDR3 DNA: TGTGCCAGCTCACCACCGGACAGCTATGGCTACACCTTC. This gives the protein CASSPPDSYGYTF.

The J gene is TRBJ1-5, the V gene TRBV11-2; TRBD1 agrees at 7 bases. CDR1 SGHAT and CDR2 FQNNGV come from the germline V gene. This CDR3 contains 15 residues. The ends lost 1 base at V and 4 bases at J; junction bases unmatched: 4. The CDR3 protein is CASSLGGQSNQPQHF. In DNA, the CDR3 is TGTGCCAGCAGCTTAGGGGGACAGTCAAATCAGCCCCAGCATTTT.

This chain joins TRBV7-2 and TRBJ2-2, with 7 bases fitting TRBD2. Germline CDR1 SGHTA, CDR2 FQGNSA. CDR3 length: 15 amino acids. V shed 5 bases, J shed 6 bases, and the junction held 9 bases outside the gene matches. CDR3 amino acids: CASSPGLVDAGELFF. The CDR3 nucleotides read TGTGCCAGCAGCCCTGGACTAGTAGATGCCGGGGAGCTGTTTTTT. Complete variable domain (other parts from reference TRBV7-2 and TRBJ2-2): GAGVSQSPSNKVTEKGKDVELRCDPISGHTALYWYRQSLGQGLEFLIYFQGNSAPDKSGLPSDRFSAERTGGSVSTLTIQRTQQEDSAVYLCASSPGLVDAGELFFGEGSRLTVL.

The rearrangement joins TRBV5-8 to TRBJ1-6; D is unclear. V lost 2 bases and J lost 7, with 10 bases in between. This CDR3 comprises 14 residues. Germline V gene sequence: CDR1 SGHTS, CDR2 YDEGEE. The CDR3 loop is CASSLIQKNSPLHF. The CDR3 DNA sequence: TGTGCCAGCAGCTTAATACAGAAAAATTCACCCCTCCACTTT.

Only one count was recorded for this clone. V is TRBV27 and J is TRBJ2-3; the match to TRBD2 covers 8 bases. Germline V gene sequence: CDR1 MNHEY, CDR2 SMNVEV (reference sequence). With 1 base clipped from V and 2 bases from J, the junction kept 8 bases outside the gene matches. The length of the CDR3 is 17 residues. DNA of the CDR3: TGTGCCAGCAGTTTATTCAGGCGCGGGGGGCCCACAGATACGCAGTATTTT. This translates into CASSLFRRGGPTDTQYF.

This chain uses TRBV4-2 with TRBJ2-1; TRBD2 matches 10 bases. Germline lookup yields CDR1 LGHNA and CDR2 YNFKEQ. The ends lost 4 bases at V and 1 base at J; junction bases unmatched: 10. The CDR3 consists of 18 residues. The CDR3 coding sequence is TGTGCCAGCAGCCGATTAATAGATAGCGGGGGGTCCTACAATGAGCAGTTCTTC. Amino acid sequence: CASSRLIDSGGSYNEQFF.

The V gene is TRBV6-1, the J gene TRBJ2-7; 9 bases match TRBD2. CDR1 and CDR2 from the germline V gene are MNHNS and SASEGT. The length of the CDR3 is 14 residues. Trimming cost V 3 bases and J 2 bases; bases outside gene matches: 2. This CDR3 is CASSDLAGTYEQYF. In DNA, the CDR3 is TGTGCCAGCAGTGACCTAGCGGGGACCTACGAGCAGTACTTC.

The chain has TRBV5-1 and TRBJ2-5, with 14 nucleotides matching TRBD2. The CDR3 is made up of 17 amino acids. V shed 3 bases and J 4 bases; nucleotides not matched to a gene: 8. Germline CDR1 and CDR2: SGHRS and YFSETQ. For the CDR3, the DNA is TGCGCCAGCAGCTCGTCAGGACTAGCGGGGGGTCGAGAGACCCAGTACTTC. Translating gives CASSSSGLAGGRETQYF. Looking up the rest from reference TRBV5-1 and TRBJ2-5 gives the full variable domain: KAGVTQTPRYLIKTRGQQVTLSCSPISGHRSVSWYQQTPGQGLQFLFEYFSETQRNKGNFPGRFSGRQFSNSRSEMNVSTLELGDSALYLCASSSSGLAGGRETQYFGPGTRLLVL.

The V and J genes are TRBV2 and TRBJ1-2; no clear D. CDR1 is SNHLY and CDR2 is FYNNEI in the germline V gene. V lost 4 bases and J lost 1, with 16 bases in between. The CDR3 is 16 residues long. CDR3 in amino acids: CASSVSPLQNNYGYTF. As DNA, the CDR3 is TGTGCCAGCAGTGTCTCCCCCTTACAGAATAACTATGGCTACACCTTC.

CDR3 sequence reads: CASRSRGVLETQYF. The CDR3 region has the DNA TGTGCCAGCAGGAGTAGGGGCGTTTTGGAGACCCAGTACTTC. The J gene is TRBJ2-5, the V gene TRBV7-2; D is possibly TRBD1 (5 bases). CDR3 length equals 14 residues. Germline V gives CDR1 SGHTA, CDR2 FQGNSA. Trimming took 6 bases from V and 5 from J, leaving 16 bases between them. Supplemented by reference TRBV7-2 and TRBJ2-5, the full variable domain reads GAGVSQSPSNKVTEKGKDVELRCDPISGHTALYWYRQSLGQGLEFLIYFQGNSAPDKSGLPSDRFSAERTGGSVSTLTIQRTQQEDSAVYLCASRSRGVLETQYFGPGTRLLVL.

The chain uses TRBV30 and TRBJ1-1; 9 nucleotides agree with TRBD1. The CDR3 is made up of 15 amino acids. The trim removed 4 bases at V and 0 bases at J, leaving 6 bases unmatched. Germline assignment: CDR1 GTSNPN and CDR2 SVGIG (reference sequence). This CDR3 is CAWKGQGLVNTEAFF. The CDR3, as DNA: TGTGCCTGGAAGGGACAGGGTTTAGTGAACACTGAAGCTTTCTTT.

V and J are TRBV6-5 and TRBJ2-1, with 7 bases fitting TRBD1. J gave up 15 bases and V 5 bases, and 10 bases lay outside the gene matches. This CDR3 is built from 12 residues. Germline lookup yields CDR1 MNHEY and CDR2 SVGAGI. The CDR3: CASSPVTGPWFF. DNA for the CDR3: TGTGCCAGCAGTCCAGTGACAGGGCCGTGGTTCTTC.

The J gene is TRBJ1-5, the V gene TRBV29-1, with 7 bases fitting TRBD1. The junction had 10 bases not matched to a gene; V was cut back by 5 bases and J by 6 bases. The CDR3 is 14 residues long. Germline loops: CDR1 SQVTM, CDR2 ANQGSEA. The CDR3 DNA follows: TGCAGCGTTCTCGGGACAGCCTCAGGTCAGCCCCAGCATTTT. It codes for CSVLGTASGQPQHF.

CDR3 sequence: CASSGTSGGVPQYF. DNA of the CDR3: TGTGCCAGTAGTGGGACTAGCGGGGGGGTCCCGCAGTACTTC. The J gene is TRBJ2-7, the V gene TRBV19, with TRBD2 identical over 16 bases. Germline V gene lookup returns CDR1 LNHDA and CDR2 SQIVND (reference sequence). This CDR3 comprises 14 residues. V was pared by 5 bases and J by 9 bases, with 4 bases of the junction left unmatched.

V gene TRBV5-1 combines with J gene TRBJ2-1; 8 bases map to TRBD1. Germline V gene data show CDR1 as SGHRS and CDR2 as YFSETQ. The junction had 5 bases not matched to a gene; V was cut back by 0 bases and J by 6 bases. This CDR3 spans 15 amino acids. The CDR3 spells CASSLASGGVNEQFF. The CDR3 nucleotides read TGCGCCAGCAGCTTGGCGTCAGGGGGCGTCAATGAGCAGTTCTTC.

The J gene is TRBJ2-1, the V gene TRBV27, with a weak D call TRBD2 (5 bases). The germline V and J ends were trimmed by 8 bases and 8 bases, with 16 bases remaining between them. The germline gives CDR1 MNHEY, CDR2 SMNVEV (reference sequence). This CDR3 is 13 amino acids long. The CDR3 DNA is TGTGCCAGCCCCCCAGCGGCTAGCTATGAGCAGTTCTTC. Translating gives CASPPAASYEQFF.

V and J are TRBV6-2 or TRBV6-3 and TRBJ2-3; TRBD2 might be the D (7 bases). CDR1 is MNHEY, CDR2 SVGEGT, per germline. There are 17 residues in the CDR3. The germline V and J ends were trimmed by 0 bases and 1 base, with 14 bases remaining between them. CDR3 region: CASSYSRGGGGTDTQYF. The CDR3 nucleotides read TGTGCCAGCAGTTACTCGAGAGGGGGGGGAGGCACAGATACGCAGTATTTT.

Concerning this clone itself: Its ends do not fully match the called genes, so a read error is possible. The chain recombines TRBV7-9 with TRBJ1-4; D is unclear. Germline V gene data show CDR1 as SEHNR and CDR2 as FQNEAQ (reference sequence). This CDR3 has 13 residues. The CDR3 nucleotides are TGTGCCAGCAGCCTAGCCCTTAATGAAAAACTGTTTTTT. This codes for CASSLALNEKLFF.

The chain combines TRBV7-2 with TRBJ2-5; D not resolved. The CDR3 spans 14 residues. Germline CDR1 and CDR2: SGHTA and FQGNSA. Trimming left V 1 base short and J 3 bases short, with 9 bases between. The CDR3 DNA reads TGTGCCAGCAGCTTAGTCCGCGGAAAAGAGACCCAGTACTTC. This translates into CASSLVRGKETQYF.

The genes are TRBV3-1 (or the pseudogene TRBV3-2) and TRBJ2-3; 7 bases are shared with TRBD1. This CDR3 is built from 13 residues. Trimming cost V 3 bases and J 10 bases; bases outside gene matches: 7. The V gene's germline CDR1 is LGHDT and CDR2 YNNKEL (reference sequence). The DNA for the CDR3 is TGTGCCAGCAGCCAGCAAGCAGGGGGTGCGCAGTATTTT. Protein product: CASSQQAGGAQYF.

The chain joins TRBV19 to TRBJ1-2, with TRBD1 as a possible D gene (6 bases). Trimming shortened V by 8 bases and J by 3 bases, and 16 bases separated the two germline ends. This CDR3 contains 14 residues. Germline values: CDR1 LNHDA, CDR2 SQIVND (reference sequence). CDR3 loop: CASLDQGKDYGYTF. The CDR3 coding sequence is TGTGCCAGTCTTGACCAGGGGAAAGACTATGGCTACACCTTC.

The gene calls are TRBV2 and TRBJ2-3; TRBD2 might be the D (6 bases). Germline V lookup: CDR1 SNHLY, CDR2 FYNNEI. Trimming stripped 7 bases from V and 0 bases from J, with 11 bases between. This CDR3 comprises 14 residues. CDR3 amino acids: CASTPGVSTDTQYF. The CDR3 DNA is TGTGCCAGCACTCCGGGGGTTAGCACAGATACGCAGTATTTT.

J is TRBJ1-3 and V is TRBV6-5, with D unclear. Germline assignment: CDR1 MNHEY and CDR2 SVGAGI. The V end was cut by 4 bases, the J end by 2 bases, with 15 bases between. The CDR3 runs to 16 residues. In DNA form, the CDR3 reads TGTGCCAGCAGTTTCTCCCTCCGTACGGCTGGAAACACCATATATTTT. Residues: CASSFSLRTAGNTIYF.

This rearrangement joins TRBV11-2 to TRBJ2-1, with D perhaps matching TRBD2 (7 bases). The germline CDR1 and CDR2 sequences are SGHAT and FQNNGV. V lost 3 bases and J 7 bases, leaving 16 bases between the germline ends. This CDR3 has 15 residues. CDR3: CASSFPGGKGNEQFF. Here the CDR3 DNA reads TGTGCCAGCAGCTTCCCGGGGGGCAAAGGGAATGAGCAGTTCTTC.